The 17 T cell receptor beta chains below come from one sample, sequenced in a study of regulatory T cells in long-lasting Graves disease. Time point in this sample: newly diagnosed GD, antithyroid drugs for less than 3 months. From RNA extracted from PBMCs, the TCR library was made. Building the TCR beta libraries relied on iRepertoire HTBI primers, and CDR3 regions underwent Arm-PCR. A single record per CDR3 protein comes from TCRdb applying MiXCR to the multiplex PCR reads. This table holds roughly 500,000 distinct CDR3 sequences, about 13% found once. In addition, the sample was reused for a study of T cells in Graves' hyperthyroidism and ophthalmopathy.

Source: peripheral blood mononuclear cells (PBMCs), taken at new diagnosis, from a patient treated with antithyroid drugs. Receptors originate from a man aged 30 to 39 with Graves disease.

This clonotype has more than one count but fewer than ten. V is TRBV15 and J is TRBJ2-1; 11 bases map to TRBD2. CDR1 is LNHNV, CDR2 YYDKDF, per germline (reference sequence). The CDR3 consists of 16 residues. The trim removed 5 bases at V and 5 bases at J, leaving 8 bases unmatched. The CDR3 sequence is CATSLIPSGRNNEQFF. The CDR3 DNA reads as TGTGCCACCAGCTTAATCCCTAGCGGGAGGAACAATGAGCAGTTCTTC. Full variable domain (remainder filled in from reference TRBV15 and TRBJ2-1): DAMVIQNPRYQVTQFGKPVTLSCSQTLNHNVMYWYQQKSSQAPKLLFHYYDKDFNNEADTPDNFQSRRPNTSFCFLDIRSPGLGDTAMYLCATSLIPSGRNNEQFFGPGTRLTVL.

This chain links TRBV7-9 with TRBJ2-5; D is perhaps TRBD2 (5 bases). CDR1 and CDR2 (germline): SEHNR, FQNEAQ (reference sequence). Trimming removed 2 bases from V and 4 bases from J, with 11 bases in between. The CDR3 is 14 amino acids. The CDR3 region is CASSLYRGTETQYF. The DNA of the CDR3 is TGTGCCAGCAGCTTATACCGGGGAACAGAGACCCAGTACTTC.

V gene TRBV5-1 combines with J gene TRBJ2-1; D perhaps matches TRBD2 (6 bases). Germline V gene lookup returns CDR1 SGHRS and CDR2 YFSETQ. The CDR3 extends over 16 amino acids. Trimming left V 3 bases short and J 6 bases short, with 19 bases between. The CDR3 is CASSSAGPPVSNEQFF. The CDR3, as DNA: TGCGCCAGCAGCTCGGCGGGGCCCCCAGTCAGCAATGAGCAGTTCTTC. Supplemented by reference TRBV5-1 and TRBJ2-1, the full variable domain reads KAGVTQTPRYLIKTRGQQVTLSCSPISGHRSVSWYQQTPGQGLQFLFEYFSETQRNKGNFPGRFSGRQFSNSRSEMNVSTLELGDSALYLCASSSAGPPVSNEQFFGPGTRLTVL.

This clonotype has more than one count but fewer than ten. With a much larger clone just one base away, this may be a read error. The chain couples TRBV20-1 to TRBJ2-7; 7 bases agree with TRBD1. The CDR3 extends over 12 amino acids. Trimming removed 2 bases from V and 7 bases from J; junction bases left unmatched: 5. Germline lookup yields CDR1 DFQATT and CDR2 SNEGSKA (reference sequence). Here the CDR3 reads CSARRPRGEQYF. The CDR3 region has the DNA TGCAGTGCTAGACGCCCCAGGGGGGAGCAGTACTTC.

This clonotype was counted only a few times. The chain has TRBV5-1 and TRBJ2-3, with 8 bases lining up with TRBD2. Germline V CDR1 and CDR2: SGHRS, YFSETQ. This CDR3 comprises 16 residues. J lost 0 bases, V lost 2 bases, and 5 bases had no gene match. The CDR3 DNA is TGCGCCAGCAGCTTCGGGACTAGGCCTAGCACAGATACGCAGTATTTT. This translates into CASSFGTRPSTDTQYF. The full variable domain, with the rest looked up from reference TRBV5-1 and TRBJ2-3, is KAGVTQTPRYLIKTRGQQVTLSCSPISGHRSVSWYQQTPGQGLQFLFEYFSETQRNKGNFPGRFSGRQFSNSRSEMNVSTLELGDSALYLCASSFGTRPSTDTQYFGPGTRLTVL.

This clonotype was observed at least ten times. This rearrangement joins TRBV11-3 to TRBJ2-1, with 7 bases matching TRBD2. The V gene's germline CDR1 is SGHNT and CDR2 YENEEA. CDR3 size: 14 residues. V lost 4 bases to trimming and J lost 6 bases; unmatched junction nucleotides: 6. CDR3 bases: TGTGCCAGCAGCTCCGGACTAGTTGGCAATGAGCAGTTCTTC. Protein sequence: CASSSGLVGNEQFF.

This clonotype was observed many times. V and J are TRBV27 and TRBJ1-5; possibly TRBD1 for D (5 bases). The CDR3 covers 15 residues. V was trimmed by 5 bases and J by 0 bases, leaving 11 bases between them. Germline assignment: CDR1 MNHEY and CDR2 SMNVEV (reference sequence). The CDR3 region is CASSRGDGSNQPQHF. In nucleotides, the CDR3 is TGTGCCAGCAGTCGGGGGGACGGTAGCAATCAGCCCCAGCATTTT.

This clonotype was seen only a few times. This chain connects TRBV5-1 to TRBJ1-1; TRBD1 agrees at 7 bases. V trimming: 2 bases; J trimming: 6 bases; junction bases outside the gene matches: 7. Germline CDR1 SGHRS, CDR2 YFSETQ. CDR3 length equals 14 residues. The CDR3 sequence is CASSFTGELAEAFF. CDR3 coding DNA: TGCGCCAGCAGCTTCACAGGGGAATTGGCTGAAGCTTTCTTT.

The DNA for the CDR3 is TGCAGCGCCTTGGGGGGGCAATCCTACGAGCAGTACTTC. This gives the protein CSALGGQSYEQYF. The gene calls are TRBV29-1 and TRBJ2-7; TRBD2 might be the D (7 bases). Germline V CDR1 and CDR2: SQVTM, ANQGSEA. Trimming removed 7 bases from V and 1 base from J, with 14 bases in between. CDR3 length: 13 amino acids.

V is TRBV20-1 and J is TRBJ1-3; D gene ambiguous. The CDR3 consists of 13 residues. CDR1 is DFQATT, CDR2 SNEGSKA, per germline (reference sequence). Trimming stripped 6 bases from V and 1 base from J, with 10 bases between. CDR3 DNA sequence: TGCAGTGCCCCCGTGGGATCTGGAAACACCATATATTTT. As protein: CSAPVGSGNTIYF.

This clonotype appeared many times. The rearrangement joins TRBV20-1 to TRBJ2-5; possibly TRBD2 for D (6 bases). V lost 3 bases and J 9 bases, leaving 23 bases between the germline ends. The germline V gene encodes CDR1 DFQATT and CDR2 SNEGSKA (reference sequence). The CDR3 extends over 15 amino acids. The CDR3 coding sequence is TGCAGTGCTAGGCCTGGGGGGACCCCGGACGGTTCCCAGTACTTC. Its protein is CSARPGGTPDGSQYF.

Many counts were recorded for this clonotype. The CDR3 DNA follows: TGCGCCAGCAGCTTTGAGGGTCATCAGCCCCAGCATTTT. It yields the protein CASSFEGHQPQHF. V is TRBV5-1 and J is TRBJ1-5; D is unresolved. Germline V CDR1 and CDR2: SGHRS, YFSETQ. There are 13 residues in the CDR3. Trimming pared 2 bases from V and 5 bases from J, leaving 8 bases between.

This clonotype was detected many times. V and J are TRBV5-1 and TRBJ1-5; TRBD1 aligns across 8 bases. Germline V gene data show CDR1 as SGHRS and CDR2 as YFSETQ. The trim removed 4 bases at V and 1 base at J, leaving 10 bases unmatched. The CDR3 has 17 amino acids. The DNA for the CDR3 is TGCGCCAGCAGCCCTTTGGGACAGGAGTTGAGCAATCAGCCCCAGCATTTT. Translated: CASSPLGQELSNQPQHF.

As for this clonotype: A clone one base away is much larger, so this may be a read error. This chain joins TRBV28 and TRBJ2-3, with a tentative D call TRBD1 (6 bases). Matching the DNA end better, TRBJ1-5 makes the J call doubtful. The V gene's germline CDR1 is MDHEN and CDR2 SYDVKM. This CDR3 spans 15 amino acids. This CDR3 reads CASSFPGAASDTQHF. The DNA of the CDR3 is TGTGCCAGCAGTTTTCCGGGGGCGGCAAGCGATACGCAGCATTTT.

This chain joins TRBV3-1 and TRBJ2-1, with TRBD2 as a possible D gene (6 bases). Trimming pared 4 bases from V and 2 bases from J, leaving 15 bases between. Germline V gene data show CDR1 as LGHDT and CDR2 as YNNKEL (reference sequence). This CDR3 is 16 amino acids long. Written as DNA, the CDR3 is TGTGCCAGCAGCCGCCTTCGGGGGAGAACCTACAATGAGCAGTTCTTC. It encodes CASSRLRGRTYNEQFF.

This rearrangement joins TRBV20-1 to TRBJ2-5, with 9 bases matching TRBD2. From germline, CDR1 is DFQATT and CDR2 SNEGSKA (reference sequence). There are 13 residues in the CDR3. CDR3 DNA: TGCAGCCACCTGGGGGCGGGGGGGGGGACCCAGTACTTC. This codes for CSHLGAGGGTQYF.

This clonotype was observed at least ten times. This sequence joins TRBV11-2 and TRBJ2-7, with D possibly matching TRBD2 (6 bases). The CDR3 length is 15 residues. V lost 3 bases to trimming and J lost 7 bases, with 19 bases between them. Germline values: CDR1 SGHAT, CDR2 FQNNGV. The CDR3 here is CASSFSTGVVEEQYF. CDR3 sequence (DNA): TGTGCCAGCAGCTTCAGTACGGGGGTTGTAGAGGAGCAGTACTTC.